Listed below are T cell receptor beta chains from one sample, sequenced in a study of blood T cell repertoires in COVID-19. Produced via immunoSEQ multiplex PCR; TCRdb's table is partial and in-frame only. The sample contains approximately 130,000 clones, 85% to 90% of which appear only once. Specimen: peripheral blood. These receptor sequences come from a man between 65 and 80 years old with active or convalescent COVID-19. Each CDR3 is given with its conserved first and last residue. Fields, in order: V gene, D gene, clone size, J gene, CDR3 protein, CDR3 DNA. D genes are given only for firm matches. The size field is filled for only some rows; it gives once, few, many or a size class.

TRBV6-5	.	.	TRBJ2-5	CASGLQETQYF	TGTGCCAGCGGACTACAAGAGACCCAGTACTTC
TRBV6-5	TRBD2	.	TRBJ2-3	CASSPSGTTDTQYF	TGTGCCAGCAGTCCTAGCGGGACCACAGATACGCAGTATTTT
TRBV2	.	.	TRBJ2-1	CASQQGNYNEQFF	TGTGCCAGCCAACAGGGAAACTACAATGAGCAGTTCTTC
TRBV28	.	few	TRBJ1-1	CASRNVPGGVGLNTEAFF	TGTGCCAGCAGAAATGTCCCCGGGGGTGTGGGCCTGAACACTGAAGCTTTCTTT
TRBV23-1	.	.	TRBJ1-3	CASWWGGYPNTIYF	TGCGCCAGCTGGTGGGGGGGCTACCCGAACACCATATATTTT
TRBV29-1	.	.	TRBJ2-1	CSVLDWRGGRSYNEQFF	TGCAGCGTCCTCGACTGGAGGGGGGGGCGGTCCTACAATGAGCAGTTCTTC
TRBV7-9	.	few	TRBJ2-1	CASSLGVGGVYNEQFF	TGTGCCAGCAGCTTAGGGGTGGGAGGAGTCTACAATGAGCAGTTCTTC
TRBV7-3	TRBD1	.	TRBJ2-5	CASSQTGGTGETQYF	TGTGCCAGCAGCCAAACAGGGGGTACGGGAGAGACCCAGTACTTC
TRBV6-2/TRBV6-3	TRBD2	.	TRBJ2-1	CASSRGQGPSGGYNEQFF	TGTGCCAGCAGCCGAGGGCAGGGTCCTAGCGGCGGTTACAATGAGCAGTTCTTC
TRBV6-5	.	.	TRBJ2-7	CASSYRPDTYEQYF	TGTGCCAGCAGTTACCGGCCAGACACCTACGAGCAGTACTTC
TRBV27	.	.	TRBJ1-4	CASSPASVSGEKLFF	TGTGCCAGCAGCCCAGCCTCAGTCAGCGGGGAAAAACTGTTTTTT
TRBV5-1	TRBD1	.	TRBJ1-3	CASSRGQGNSGNTIYF	TGCGCCAGCAGCCGGGGACAGGGAAACTCTGGAAACACCATATATTTT
TRBV11-2	TRBD1	.	TRBJ2-2	CATLGQGNTGELFF	TGTGCCACCCTGGGACAGGGGAACACCGGGGAGCTGTTTTTT
TRBV28	.	.	TRBJ1-5	CASTPALEGSNQPQHF	TGTGCCAGCACCCCAGCCCTGGAGGGGAGCAATCAGCCCCAGCATTTT
TRBV9	TRBD2	.	TRBJ2-1	CASSVEGGAGGPLVEQFF	TGTGCCAGCAGCGTAGAGGGGGGAGCGGGAGGGCCTTTGGTCGAGCAGTTCTTC